This T cell receptor beta chain was documented in a study of spatial heterogeneity in lung cancer. The CDR3 covers 16 residues. V was shortened by 3 bases and J by 0 bases, with 15 bases between the two germline ends. The germline V gene has CDR1 SGDLS and CDR2 YYNGEE. Time point here: sample taken at primary tumor resection. Unsorted whole RNA of tumor, nontumor lung or frozen PBMC was sequenced. This clonotype is classed as medium-sized. In TCRdb, the 5' RACE reads were re-called with MiXCR into one record per CDR3 protein. In the table there are thousands of distinct CDR3 sequences, about 4.1% of which are singletons.

The chain joins TRBV9 to TRBJ1-1; D gene uncertain. Material: normal lung tissue next to the tumor, obtained at surgery. This TCR was sampled from a female donor with early-stage non-small cell lung cancer. The CDR3 DNA follows: TGTGCCAGCAGCGCCAGACCCCAGACATTGAACACTGAAGCTTTCTTT. Its translation: CASSARPQTLNTEAFF.